The present TCR beta chain was sequenced within a study of T cell repertoires in cytomegalovirus infection. Study information: Public signatures in TCR beta pointed to CMV infection and matching HLA type.

Between the trimmed V and J ends, which lost 3 bases and 1 base, there was a span of 12 bases. The germline gives CDR1 ENHRY, CDR2 SYGVKD. The CDR3 runs to 15 residues. In regard to this clonotype: What it binds is not known.

Using its own MiXCR run on the reads, TCRdb lists one record per CDR3 protein. The sample includes some 350,000 distinct CDR3 sequences, around a sixth of them seen just once. Whole-study results and caveats: Adding up the frequency of public TCR beta families identified people who carried CMV plus the relevant HLA.

The chain has TRBV10-3 and TRBJ2-5; D call uncertain. The sequenced sample was PBMCs. This TCR derives from a human donor in good health (CMV status not recorded). Some clones in this sample may be carry-over from other donors' samples. The CDR3 sequence: CAISEPARTQETQYF. The CDR3 region has the DNA TGTGCCATCAGTGAACCGGCACGGACCCAAGAGACCCAGTACTTC.